The 19 T cell receptor beta chains below all came from one sample that was sequenced in a study of blood T cell repertoires in COVID-19. The table came from immunoSEQ multiplex PCR; TCRdb's copy has only in-frame clones and leaves some out. Of some 74,000 clones in the sample, 88% are singletons; the top ten hold more than 25%. Sequenced input: peripheral blood. The receptor set was obtained from a man aged 50 or older with acute or convalescent COVID-19.

The table lists this clone with a count of one. V is TRBV11-2 and J is TRBJ1-1; 9 nucleotides agree with TRBD1. J was trimmed by 7 bases and V by 4 bases; bases with no gene match: 10. CDR1 and CDR2 from the germline V gene are SGHAT and FQNNGV. This CDR3 has 15 residues. Written as DNA, the CDR3 is TGTGCCAGCAGCTATAAATTACAGGGGGCAGGTGAAGCTTTCTTT. Its translation: CASSYKLQGAGEAFF.

V gene TRBV12-3 or TRBV12-4 combines with J gene TRBJ1-2, with a weak D call TRBD1 (6 bases). V lost 5 bases, J lost 7 bases, and 11 bases lay in between. The CDR3 is made up of 12 amino acids. The CDR3 DNA follows: TGTGCCAGCAGTCCGAACAGGGTTGGCTACACCTTC. Protein: CASSPNRVGYTF.

This rearrangement joins TRBV19 to TRBJ2-5, with 10 bases that match TRBD2. This CDR3 has 17 residues. Germline CDR1 and CDR2: LNHDA and SQIVND (reference sequence). V was clipped by 3 bases and J by 5 bases; unmatched bases: 12. CDR3: CASSIQAGGPSGETQYF. The CDR3 DNA reads TGTGCCAGTAGTATTCAAGCGGGGGGGCCCTCCGGGGAGACCCAGTACTTC.

This rearrangement joins TRBV24-1 to TRBJ2-3; TRBD2 agrees at 9 bases. The CDR3 has 17 residues. Germline V gives CDR1 KGHDR, CDR2 SFDVKD. Germline trimming cut 4 bases from V and 0 bases from J; bases unmatched to any gene: 7. The CDR3, as DNA: TGTGCCACCAGTGAGTATAGCGGGGGCGCTAGCACAGATACGCAGTATTTT. Protein product: CATSEYSGGASTDTQYF.

This clone has a single count. The J gene is TRBJ2-7, the V gene TRBV29-1; D might be TRBD1 (6 bases). Germline V lookup: CDR1 SQVTM, CDR2 ANQGSEA. The V and J ends lost 4 bases and 4 bases respectively, with 11 bases between them. There are 12 residues in the CDR3. This chain's CDR3 is CSVGRGIYEQYF. CDR3 coding DNA: TGCAGCGTTGGCAGGGGTATTTACGAGCAGTACTTC.

The chain employs TRBV9 and TRBJ2-2, with 10 bases identical to TRBD2. There are 16 residues in the CDR3. Germline lookup yields CDR1 SGDLS and CDR2 YYNGEE. V shed 4 bases, J shed 4 bases, and the junction held 7 bases outside the gene matches. CDR3 nucleotides: TGTGCCAGCAGCACGTCTAGCGGGGGTATCACCGGGGAGCTGTTTTTT. It codes for CASSTSSGGITGELFF.

This clone was found once. The V and J genes are TRBV2 and TRBJ1-5; D is perhaps TRBD1 (6 bases). V shed 4 bases and J shed 3 bases, with 22 bases lying between them. CDR3 size: 18 residues. Germline CDR1 is SNHLY and CDR2 is FYNNEI. CDR3 DNA sequence: TGTGCCAGCAGTGTAGTACGGACAGCCTCAATTTCCAATCAGCCCCAGCATTTT. Its translation: CASSVVRTASISNQPQHF. The variable domain in full, with the rest retrieved from reference TRBV2 and TRBJ1-5, is EPEVTQTPSHQVTQMGQEVILRCVPISNHLYFYWYRQILGQKVEFLVSFYNNEISEKSEIFDDQFSVERPDGSNFTLKIRSTKLEDSAMYFCASSVVRTASISNQPQHFGDGTRLSIL.

CDR3 region: CASKGGGESEAFF. The DNA for the CDR3 is TGTGCCAGCAAAGGTGGAGGGGAATCTGAAGCTTTCTTT. The chain employs TRBV9 and TRBJ1-1, with a weak D call TRBD1 (5 bases). CDR1 is SGDLS, CDR2 YYNGEE, per germline. Between the trimmed V and J ends, which lost 6 bases and 6 bases, there was a span of 15 bases. There are 13 residues in the CDR3.

This rearrangement joins TRBV5-1 to TRBJ1-1; 7 bases fit TRBD1. Germline V CDR1 and CDR2: SGHRS, YFSETQ. CDR3 length equals 15 residues. V was pared by 1 base and J by 5 bases, with 8 bases of the junction left unmatched. The CDR3 coding sequence is TGCGCCAGCAGCTTGACGGGACAGAGGGATACTGAAGCTTTCTTT. It specifies CASSLTGQRDTEAFF.

This clone was seen a few times. The chain joins TRBV5-4 to TRBJ1-2; D is perhaps TRBD1 (5 bases). The CDR3 runs 15 residues. V was cut by 0 bases and J by 8 bases, with 17 bases left in between. From germline, CDR1 is SGHNT and CDR2 YYREEE (reference sequence). The CDR3 region is CASSLDQGPLGGYTF. The CDR3 region has the DNA TGTGCCAGCAGCTTGGACCAGGGTCCTCTGGGCGGCTACACCTTC. Full variable domain (rest looked up from reference TRBV5-4 and TRBJ1-2): ETGVTQSPTHLIKTRGQQVTLRCSSQSGHNTVSWYQQALGQGPQFIFQYYREEENGRGNFPPRFSGLQFPNYSSELNVNALELDDSALYLCASSLDQGPLGGYTFGSGTRLTVV.

The chain links TRBV15 to TRBJ1-5; no firm D call. The CDR3 is 14 amino acids. The germline gives CDR1 LNHNV, CDR2 YYDKDF (reference sequence). V was cut by 0 bases and J by 2 bases, with 5 bases left in between. In nucleotides, the CDR3 is TGTGCCACCAGCAGAGACCCGGGCAATCAGCCCCAGCATTTT. Translation gives CATSRDPGNQPQHF.

The chain links TRBV5-4 to TRBJ2-3; 7 bases align to TRBD1. With 4 bases clipped from V and 5 bases from J, the junction kept 10 bases outside the gene matches. CDR3 length: 15 amino acids. Germline V lookup: CDR1 SGHNT, CDR2 YYREEE (reference sequence). CDR3 protein: CASSDRVSLGDTQYF. The CDR3 coding sequence is TGTGCCAGCAGCGACAGGGTTAGTTTGGGAGATACGCAGTATTTT. Looking up the rest from reference TRBV5-4 and TRBJ2-3 gives the full variable domain: ETGVTQSPTHLIKTRGQQVTLRCSSQSGHNTVSWYQQALGQGPQFIFQYYREEENGRGNFPPRFSGLQFPNYSSELNVNALELDDSALYLCASSDRVSLGDTQYFGPGTRLTVL.

This chain connects TRBV30 to TRBJ1-3; D remains ambiguous. Germline V gene lookup returns CDR1 GTSNPN and CDR2 SVGIG (reference sequence). The V gene lost 8 bases and the J gene lost 3 bases, with 20 bases spanning the gap. This CDR3 is 15 amino acids long. CDR3 region: CATDPVGQGGNTIYF. In nucleotides, the CDR3 is TGTGCCACTGACCCGGTGGGCCAAGGTGGAAACACCATATATTTT.

CDR3 nucleotide sequence: TGTGCCAGCAGTGAGGTCTGGCAGGGGGCGTTGATACAGAACACTGAAGCTTTCTTT. Its translation is CASSEVWQGALIQNTEAFF. The V call is TRBV6-1, the J call TRBJ1-1; 8 nucleotides align to TRBD1. Germline loops: CDR1 MNHNS, CDR2 SASEGT. The junction had 16 bases not matched to a gene; V was cut back by 3 bases and J by 1 base. CDR3 size: 19 residues.

The chain recombines TRBV3-1 (or the pseudogene TRBV3-2) with TRBJ2-7, with D hard to call. The CDR3 consists of 12 residues. Trimming stripped 6 bases from V and 2 bases from J, with 8 bases between. Germline V CDR1 and CDR2: LGHDT, YNNKEL (reference sequence). The CDR3 loop reads CASSQETYEQYF. The CDR3, as DNA: TGTGCCAGCAGTCAGGAAACCTACGAGCAGTACTTC.

V is TRBV5-1 and J is TRBJ2-1; 8 bases map to TRBD2. Losses at the gene ends were 0 bases for V and 4 bases for J; bases not matched to a gene: 3. Germline assignment: CDR1 SGHRS and CDR2 YFSETQ. The CDR3 has 15 amino acids. The CDR3 region has the DNA TGCGCCAGCAGCTTGGCTGCGGGGGGTTACAATGAGCAGTTCTTC. Translating it yields CASSLAAGGYNEQFF.

This clone was seen a handful of times. This sequence joins TRBV4-1 and TRBJ2-7; the match to TRBD2 covers 9 bases. The CDR3 totals 15 residues. Germline lookup yields CDR1 MGHRA and CDR2 YSYEKL. With 4 bases clipped from V and 0 bases from J, the junction kept 4 bases outside the gene matches. The CDR3 region is CASSPSGMLSYEQYF. CDR3 DNA sequence: TGCGCCAGCAGCCCTAGCGGGATGCTCTCCTACGAGCAGTACTTC.

The chain links TRBV5-6 to TRBJ2-5; 13 nucleotides match TRBD2. The CDR3 totals 16 residues. V shed 4 bases and J 2 bases; nucleotides not matched to a gene: 5. CDR1 SGHDT and CDR2 YYEEEE come from the germline V gene. This chain's CDR3 is CASSETTSGGQETQYF. The CDR3 nucleotides read TGTGCCAGCAGCGAGACGACTAGCGGGGGGCAAGAGACCCAGTACTTC.

V usage is TRBV5-1 and J usage is TRBJ2-2; a weak D match, TRBD1 (6 bases). The CDR3 contains 15 residues. V gave up 4 bases and J gave up 6 bases, with 16 bases separating them. Per germline, CDR1 SGHRS and CDR2 YFSETQ. CDR3 DNA sequence: TGCGCCAGCAGCCCCCTCCCAGGGGTGGCCGGGGAGCTGTTTTTT. It specifies CASSPLPGVAGELFF.